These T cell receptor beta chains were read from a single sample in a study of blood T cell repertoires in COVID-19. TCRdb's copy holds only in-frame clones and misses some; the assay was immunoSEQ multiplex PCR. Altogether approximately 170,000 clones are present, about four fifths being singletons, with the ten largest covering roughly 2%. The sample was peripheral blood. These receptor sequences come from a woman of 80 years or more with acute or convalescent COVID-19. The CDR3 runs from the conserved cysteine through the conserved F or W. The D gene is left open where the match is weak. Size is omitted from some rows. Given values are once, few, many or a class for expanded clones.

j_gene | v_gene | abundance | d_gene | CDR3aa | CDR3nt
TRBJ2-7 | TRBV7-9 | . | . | CASSLEASQQYF | TGTGCCAGCAGCTTAGAGGCTAGTCAGCAGTACTTC
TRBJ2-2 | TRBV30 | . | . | CAWSKSQINTGELFF | TGTGCCTGGAGTAAGTCGCAGATTAACACCGGGGAGCTGTTTTTT
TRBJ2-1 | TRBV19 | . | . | CASSISKGIHYNEQFF | TGTGCCAGTAGTATATCCAAGGGGATCCATTACAATGAGCAGTTCTTC
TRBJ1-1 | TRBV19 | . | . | CASNGGGRGNTEAFF | TGTGCCAGTAACGGGGGGGGACGCGGGAACACTGAAGCTTTCTTT
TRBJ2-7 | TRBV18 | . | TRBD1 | CASSPGQVVPYEQYF | TGTGCCAGCTCCCCGGGACAGGTAGTACCCTACGAGCAGTACTTC
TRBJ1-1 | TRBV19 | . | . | CASSIRSGGRTEAFF | TGTGCCAGTAGTATAAGGTCTGGGGGCAGAACTGAAGCTTTCTTT
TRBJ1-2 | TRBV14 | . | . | CASSLLPGVGGYTF | TGTGCCAGCAGCCTCTTACCAGGTGTGGGCGGCTACACCTTC
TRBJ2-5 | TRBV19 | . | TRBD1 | CASSIGQGGETQYF | TGTGCCAGTAGTATTGGACAGGGCGGGGAGACCCAGTACTTC
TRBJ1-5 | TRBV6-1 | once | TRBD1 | CASSGDRGRNQPQHF | TGTGCCAGCAGTGGGGACAGGGGACGCAATCAGCCCCAGCATTTT
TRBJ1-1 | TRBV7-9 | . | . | CASSLASQGRAEAFF | TGTGCCAGCAGCTTAGCATCGCAGGGTCGGGCTGAAGCTTTCTTT
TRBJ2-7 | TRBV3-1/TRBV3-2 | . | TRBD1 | CASSQDSGDRGFDEQYF | TGTGCCAGCAGCCAAGATTCGGGGGACAGGGGATTCGACGAGCAGTACTTC
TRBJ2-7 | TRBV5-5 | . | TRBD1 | CASSLVGQGPYEQYF | TGTGCCAGCAGCTTGGTGGGACAGGGTCCCTACGAGCAGTACTTC
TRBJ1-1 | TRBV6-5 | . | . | CASSNTGITEAFF | TGTGCCAGCAGTAATACAGGGATCACTGAAGCTTTCTTT
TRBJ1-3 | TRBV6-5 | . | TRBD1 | CAARGNGGNTIYF | TGTGCCGCCAGGGGGAATGGTGGAAACACCATATATTTT